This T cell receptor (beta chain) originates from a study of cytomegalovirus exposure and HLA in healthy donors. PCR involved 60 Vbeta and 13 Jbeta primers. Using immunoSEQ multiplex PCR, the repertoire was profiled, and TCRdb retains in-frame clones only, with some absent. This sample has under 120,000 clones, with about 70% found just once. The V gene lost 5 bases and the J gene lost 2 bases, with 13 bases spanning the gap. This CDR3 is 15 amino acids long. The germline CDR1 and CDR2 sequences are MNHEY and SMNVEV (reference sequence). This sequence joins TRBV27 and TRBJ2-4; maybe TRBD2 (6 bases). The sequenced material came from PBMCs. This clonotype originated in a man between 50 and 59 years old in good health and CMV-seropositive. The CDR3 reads CASSRGFGTKNIQYF. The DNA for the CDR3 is TGTGCCAGCAGTCGGGGGTTCGGGACCAAAAACATTCAGTACTTC.